The 20 T cell receptor beta chains in this list originate from one sample, sequenced in a study. MiXCR, run by TCRdb on the RT-PCR reads, gives a single entry per CDR3 protein. In the table there are about 680,000 distinct CDR3 sequences, 14% of which are singletons. The specimen sequenced was memory CD4+ T cells from blood. The receptors were gathered from a female donor in good health, serving as a healthy control.

In its sample, this clonotype was seen many times. The chain recombines TRBV7-2 with TRBJ2-3; 10 bases agree with TRBD1. The CDR3 spans 14 residues. Looked up from germline, CDR1 is SGHTA and CDR2 is FQGNSA. V lost 5 bases to trimming and J lost 4 bases; unmatched junction nucleotides: 3. CDR3 bases: TGTGCCAGCAGCCGGGACAGGGGTTCAGATACGCAGTATTTT. As protein: CASSRDRGSDTQYF.

Points on this clonotype: The junction does not match germline at one end; this may be a read error. The J gene is TRBJ2-1, the V gene TRBV7-7; possible D gene TRBD2, 5 bases. The CDR3 contains 13 residues. Germline V gives CDR1 SSHAT, CDR2 FNYEAQ (reference sequence). The DNA for the CDR3 is TGTGCTAGCAGCCCTGATCGGGGAGATGAGCAGTTCTTC. It yields the protein CASSPDRGDEQFF.

There are a few counts of this clonotype. The V and J genes are TRBV7-3 and TRBJ1-4; D is undetermined. This CDR3 contains 13 residues. Germline CDR1 reads SGHTA; CDR2 reads FQGTGA. V was clipped by 5 bases and J by 7 bases, with 11 bases between them. The CDR3 reads CASSQTPPEKLFF. The CDR3, as DNA: TGTGCCAGCAGCCAAACTCCTCCTGAAAAACTGTTTTTT. Full variable domain (outside the CDR3, taken from reference TRBV7-3 and TRBJ1-4): GAGVSQTPSNKVTEKGKYVELRCDPISGHTALYWYRQSLGQGPEFLIYFQGTGAADDSGLPNDRFFAVRPEGSVSTLKIQRTERGDSAVYLCASSQTPPEKLFFGSGTQLSVL.

This clonotype was found a few times. This chain joins TRBV28 and TRBJ1-1; maybe TRBD1 (5 bases). The V gene's germline CDR1 is MDHEN and CDR2 SYDVKM. CDR3 length: 14 residues. V was clipped by 6 bases and J by 6 bases, with 17 bases between them. The CDR3 coding sequence is TGTGCCAGCAGCCGCCAGGGTTGGGGCGCTGAAGCTTTCTTT. It is translated as CASSRQGWGAEAFF.

This rearrangement joins TRBV6-2 or TRBV6-3 to TRBJ1-2; D unresolved. Trimming pared 2 bases from V and 4 bases from J, leaving 20 bases between. The CDR3 is made up of 17 amino acids. The V gene's germline CDR1 is MNHEY and CDR2 SVGEGT. The CDR3 region is CASSYRLPGQSSYGYTF. The CDR3 DNA reads TGTGCCAGCAGTTACCGACTTCCGGGTCAGAGCTCCTATGGCTACACCTTC.

The chain couples TRBV23-1 to TRBJ2-5, with 10 nucleotides matching TRBD1. TRBV23-1 is noted as an ORF with a role that remains uncertain. J was trimmed by 0 bases and V by 11 bases; bases with no gene match: 15. The CDR3 has 17 amino acids. CDR3 nucleotides: TGCGCCCCCATGAGGATACGACAGGGGGCGAACCAAGAGACCCAGTACTTC. The encoded protein is CAPMRIRQGANQETQYF.

The rearrangement joins TRBV5-1 to TRBJ2-7; maybe TRBD1 (6 bases). Germline CDR1 and CDR2: SGHRS and YFSETQ. The V and J ends lost 4 bases and 0 bases respectively, with 11 bases between them. The CDR3 sequence is 14 residues long. For the CDR3, the DNA is TGCGCCAGCAGCATTGGACAGAGCTCCTACGAGCAGTACTTC. Its protein product is CASSIGQSSYEQYF.

The J gene is TRBJ1-2, the V gene TRBV9; 9 bases align to TRBD1. This CDR3 is built from 14 residues. The junction had 6 bases not matched to a gene; V was cut back by 5 bases and J by 4 bases. CDR1 SGDLS and CDR2 YYNGEE come from the germline V gene. DNA for the CDR3: TGTGCCAGCAGTCAACAGGGGGCTGGCTATGGCTACACCTTC. Translated: CASSQQGAGYGYTF.

The sample holds a few counts of this clonotype. This chain uses TRBV24-1 with TRBJ1-5; D call uncertain. V gave up 5 bases and J gave up 4 bases, with 20 bases separating them. The germline CDR1 and CDR2 sequences are KGHDR and SFDVKD. The length of the CDR3 is 17 residues. The CDR3 coding sequence is TGTGCCACCAGTGGACCGGCGGAGGGTTCGGTTAATCAGCCCCAGCATTTT. Protein: CATSGPAEGSVNQPQHF.

This clonotype was detected a few times. The chain carries TRBV7-2 and TRBJ2-1; D is ambiguous. CDR1 SGHTA and CDR2 FQGNSA come from the germline V gene. The length of the CDR3 is 13 residues. V was shortened by 1 base and J by 11 bases, with 12 bases between the two germline ends. The CDR3 DNA follows: TGTGCCAGCAGCTTAGAGCAAGGAATTCAGCAGTTCTTC. Amino acid sequence: CASSLEQGIQQFF. Using reference TRBV7-2 and TRBJ2-1 for the parts outside the CDR3, the full variable domain is GAGVSQSPSNKVTEKGKDVELRCDPISGHTALYWYRQSLGQGLEFLIYFQGNSAPDKSGLPSDRFSAERTGGSVSTLTIQRTQQEDSAVYLCASSLEQGIQQFFGPGTRLTVL.

This clonotype was seen many times. This sequence joins TRBV6-5 and TRBJ2-1; the D gene is possibly TRBD1 (6 bases). The V gene lost 2 bases and the J gene lost 14 bases, with 19 bases spanning the gap. Germline CDR1 MNHEY, CDR2 SVGAGI. This CDR3 region has 14 residues. CDR3 loop: CASSYHKQGSKEFF. The CDR3 DNA sequence: TGTGCCAGCAGTTACCATAAACAGGGTTCGAAGGAGTTCTTC.

There are a few counts of this clonotype. CDR3 loop: CAWSTGRRTEAFF. In DNA form, the CDR3 reads TGTGCCTGGAGTACAGGGAGGAGGACTGAAGCTTTCTTT. This sequence joins TRBV30 and TRBJ1-1; a possible D gene is TRBD1 (6 bases). The V end was cut by 2 bases, the J end by 5 bases, with 12 bases between. Germline-derived CDR1 and CDR2 are GTSNPN and SVGIG (reference sequence). This CDR3 has 13 amino acids.

CDR3 nucleotides: TGTGCCAGCAGCGCGGACAGCGAAGACGTCAATGAGCAGTTCTTC. Its protein is CASSADSEDVNEQFF. This chain joins TRBV11-2 and TRBJ2-1, with TRBD1 as a possible D gene (6 bases). The germline CDR1 and CDR2 sequences are SGHAT and FQNNGV. The CDR3 extends over 15 amino acids. The V gene lost 5 bases and the J gene lost 6 bases, with 17 bases spanning the gap.

This clonotype was detected ten times or more. This rearrangement joins TRBV7-9 to TRBJ2-1, with D hard to call. V dropped 7 bases and J dropped 4 bases, with 5 bases sitting between them. The CDR3 covers 11 residues. Germline CDR1 SEHNR, CDR2 FQNEAQ (reference sequence). The CDR3, as DNA: TGTGCCAGCACGGGTTACAATGAGCAGTTCTTC. Encoded protein: CASTGYNEQFF.

This clonotype was recorded at least ten times. The V and J genes are TRBV29-1 and TRBJ2-1; 11 bases agree with TRBD2. Germline V gene data show CDR1 as SQVTM and CDR2 as ANQGSEA. J lost 0 bases, V lost 4 bases, and 8 bases had no gene match. The CDR3 extends over 17 amino acids. The CDR3 sequence is CSVVGTSGERSYNEQFF. CDR3 bases: TGCAGCGTTGTGGGGACTAGCGGAGAACGCTCCTACAATGAGCAGTTCTTC.

This clonotype was seen more than once but under ten times. The gene calls are TRBV10-3 and TRBJ1-5; no reliable D call. The CDR3 contains 14 residues. CDR1 ENHRY and CDR2 SYGVKD come from the germline V gene. Trimming left V 0 bases short and J 5 bases short, with 8 bases between. CDR3 sequence: CAISESARDQPQHF. Here the CDR3 DNA reads TGTGCCATCAGTGAGTCAGCAAGGGATCAGCCCCAGCATTTT.

This clonotype turned up a few times. This rearrangement joins TRBV20-1 to TRBJ2-4; D might be TRBD1 (6 bases). CDR3 length: 16 residues. Germline lookup yields CDR1 DFQATT and CDR2 SNEGSKA (reference sequence). Trimming took 4 bases from V and 0 from J, leaving 16 bases between them. The CDR3 sequence: CSANEGKGVAKNIQYF. Written as DNA, the CDR3 is TGCAGTGCTAACGAGGGGAAGGGGGTAGCCAAAAACATTCAGTACTTC.

V gene TRBV20-1 combines with J gene TRBJ2-1, with a tentative D call TRBD1 (6 bases). CDR3 length: 13 amino acids. Germline lookup yields CDR1 DFQATT and CDR2 SNEGSKA (reference sequence). V was trimmed by 5 bases and J by 4 bases, leaving 12 bases between them. The CDR3 reads CSAWQTGYNEQFF. CDR3 nucleotide sequence: TGCAGTGCTTGGCAAACAGGGTACAATGAGCAGTTCTTC.

This clonotype has a count of ten or more. J is TRBJ2-7 and V is TRBV9; TRBD1 matches 7 bases. Trimming cost V 3 bases and J 2 bases; bases outside gene matches: 2. Germline V gene sequence: CDR1 SGDLS, CDR2 YYNGEE. This CDR3 is built from 13 residues. For the CDR3, the DNA is TGTGCCAGCAGCGCCCAGGGGGCCTACGAGCAGTACTTC. This encodes CASSAQGAYEQYF.

This clonotype was counted a few times. This CDR3 reads CASSYLDSLYYGYTF. The CDR3 DNA sequence: TGTGCCAGCAGTTACCTGGACAGTCTGTACTATGGCTACACCTTC. The rearrangement uses TRBV28 and TRBJ1-2; the D gene is possibly TRBD1 (6 bases). CDR1 MDHEN and CDR2 SYDVKM come from the germline V gene. This CDR3 is 15 amino acids long. V dropped 4 bases and J dropped 3 bases, with 15 bases sitting between them.